The entry that follows covers one T cell receptor beta chain sequence. Antigen unknown. Other nucleotide sequences from this sample produce the same CDR3. Each replicate PCR on the sorted subsets used about 0.2 ug DNA (around 30,000 T cell genomes). Some clones are missing from TCRdb's copy, which holds only in-frame ones; the method was immunoSEQ multiplex PCR. Of 2 million to 2.5 million clones detected, 93% appear once; the ten largest clones hold approximately 0.36%. The data originate from a study of shared clonotypes between healthy human individuals. At the level of the study: Three plates were used per donor for CD4 naive, three for CD4 memory, two for CD8 naive and one for CD8 memory.

Study conclusions and caveats: Specimens sampled were limited to blood, with tissue repertoires likely differing.

A CD45RA+ naive subset and a CD45RA-negative memory subset were split from CD4+ cells. Germline V gene lookup returns CDR1 KGHSH and CDR2 LQKENI. This CDR3 comprises 12 residues. V lost 2 bases and J 5 bases, leaving 6 bases between the germline ends. This chain links TRBV18 with TRBJ2-5; D ambiguous. The sample comprised naive CD4+ T cells from PBMCs. The subset denotes: CD45RA+ positively selected. This TCR was recovered from a man aged 18 to 35 in good health. Some clones in this sample may be carry-over from other donors' samples. CDR3 DNA sequence: TGTGCCAGCTCACCAATAGAGGAGACCCAGTACTTC. Residues: CASSPIEETQYF.